These 19 T cell receptor beta chains came from one sample sequenced in a study of T cell responses to AZD1222 COVID-19 vaccine. Data came from immunoSEQ multiplex PCR; TCRdb stores just in-frame clones and leaves some out. The table lists around 210,000 clones, less than 95% of them singletons. The input for sequencing was peripheral blood, taken 28 days after the second dose of the MenACWY control vaccine. Source of these receptors: an adult who received the MenACWY meningococcal vaccine as a control.

This chain connects TRBV6-5 to TRBJ2-3; 12 bases align to TRBD2. The germline CDR1 and CDR2 sequences are MNHEY and SVGAGI. This CDR3 contains 16 residues. V lost 4 bases to trimming and J lost 7 bases; unmatched junction nucleotides: 9. CDR3 amino acids: CASSSSGRASANTQYF. The DNA for the CDR3 is TGTGCCAGCAGTTCTAGCGGGAGGGCCTCGGCAAATACGCAGTATTTT.

The rearrangement links TRBV5-4 to TRBJ1-6, with TRBD1 as a possible D gene (6 bases). The CDR3 is 17 amino acids. V shed 0 bases and J shed 8 bases, with 18 bases lying between them. Germline lookup yields CDR1 SGHNT and CDR2 YYREEE (reference sequence). This CDR3 reads CASSLAGRGRGDSPLHF. In DNA form, the CDR3 reads TGTGCCAGCAGCTTGGCAGGTCGGGGCAGGGGTGATTCACCCCTCCACTTT.

This clone was seen a single time. DNA of the CDR3: TGCGCCAGCAGTGAGTCGGTCAGGGAAGAGACCCAGTACTTC. It specifies CASSESVREETQYF. The genes are TRBV10-1 and TRBJ2-5; possible D gene TRBD1, 5 bases. CDR3 size: 14 residues. Germline-derived CDR1 and CDR2 are WNHNN and SYGVQD (reference sequence). Trimming cost V 0 bases and J 3 bases, with 8 bases left between them.

The chain joins TRBV2 to TRBJ1-5, with D unresolved. Trimming left V 7 bases short and J 3 bases short, with 7 bases between. The CDR3 sequence is 12 residues long. Germline V gene lookup returns CDR1 SNHLY and CDR2 FYNNEI. CDR3 residues: CASNRLNQPQHF. The CDR3 DNA follows: TGTGCCAGCAATAGGCTCAATCAGCCCCAGCATTTT. The full variable domain, with the rest looked up from reference TRBV2 and TRBJ1-5, is EPEVTQTPSHQVTQMGQEVILRCVPISNHLYFYWYRQILGQKVEFLVSFYNNEISEKSEIFDDQFSVERPDGSNFTLKIRSTKLEDSAMYFCASNRLNQPQHFGDGTRLSIL.

The J gene is TRBJ2-2, the V gene TRBV7-3; the D is unclear. Trimming removed 5 bases from V and 6 bases from J, with 7 bases in between. CDR1 and CDR2 (germline): SGHTA, FQGTGA. The CDR3 is 12 residues long. CDR3 nucleotide sequence: TGTGCCAGCAGCAAACGACCCGGGGAGCTGTTTTTT. It specifies CASSKRPGELFF.

The CDR3 region has the DNA TGTGCCAGCACAGTGACTGGGGCCAACGTCCTGACTTTC. It translates to CASTVTGANVLTF. V gene TRBV27 combines with J gene TRBJ2-6, with D unclear. V was clipped by 7 bases and J by 2 bases, with 6 bases between them. Germline-derived CDR1 and CDR2 are MNHEY and SMNVEV (reference sequence). The CDR3 is made up of 13 amino acids.

This chain connects TRBV28 to TRBJ1-1; 8 nucleotides agree with TRBD1. The length of the CDR3 is 13 residues. Germline CDR1 MDHEN, CDR2 SYDVKM. V was pared by 7 bases and J by 5 bases, with 6 bases of the junction left unmatched. The CDR3 DNA is TGTGCCAGCAAAACAGGGGGGAGTACTGAAGCTTTCTTT. Protein product: CASKTGGSTEAFF.

The V call is TRBV6-5, the J call TRBJ2-2; D may be TRBD2 (5 bases). The germline V and J ends were trimmed by 7 bases and 6 bases, with 18 bases remaining between them. This CDR3 has 15 amino acids. Germline V lookup: CDR1 MNHEY, CDR2 SVGAGI. The CDR3: CASTLDSEASGELFF. CDR3 nucleotide sequence: TGTGCCAGCACCCTAGACTCGGAGGCATCCGGGGAGCTGTTTTTT.

The V call is TRBV24-1, the J call TRBJ1-5, with 10 bases fitting TRBD1. The CDR3 totals 16 residues. Unmatched junction bases numbered 12, after V lost 9 bases and J lost 5 bases. Per germline, CDR1 KGHDR and CDR2 SFDVKD. As DNA, the CDR3 is TGTGCCACCTTCCGGGACAGGGGTACATTCTATCAGCCCCAGCATTTT. Amino acid sequence: CATFRDRGTFYQPQHF.

The chain employs TRBV11-2 and TRBJ2-7; 10 nucleotides line up with TRBD1. CDR1 and CDR2 from the germline V gene are SGHAT and FQNNGV. This CDR3 is 15 amino acids long. V lost 2 bases to trimming and J lost 4 bases; unmatched junction nucleotides: 5. The CDR3: CASSLLMGQGYEQYF. In DNA form, the CDR3 reads TGTGCCAGCAGCTTATTAATGGGACAGGGGTACGAGCAGTACTTC.

This clone was seen just once. The genes are TRBV28 and TRBJ1-2; 11 bases match TRBD1. V trimming: 4 bases; J trimming: 3 bases; junction bases outside the gene matches: 7. The CDR3 runs 16 residues. Germline-derived CDR1 and CDR2 are MDHEN and SYDVKM. CDR3 residues: CASSSTGTGGDYGYTF. CDR3 sequence (DNA): TGTGCCAGCAGTTCAACCGGGACAGGGGGAGACTATGGCTACACCTTC.

This clone was seen a single time. The chain employs TRBV6-1 and TRBJ1-6; a possible D gene is TRBD1 (6 bases). The V gene lost 3 bases and the J gene lost 5 bases, with 14 bases spanning the gap. Germline values: CDR1 MNHNS, CDR2 SASEGT. The CDR3 covers 16 residues. CDR3 in amino acids: CASSDPTGQHNSPLHF. The CDR3 DNA follows: TGTGCCAGCAGTGACCCAACCGGACAGCATAATTCACCCCTCCACTTT.

V gene TRBV5-6 combines with J gene TRBJ1-3, with 10 bases fitting TRBD1. V dropped 6 bases and J dropped 4; count of bases not matched to a gene: 19. Looked up from germline, CDR1 is SGHDT and CDR2 is YYEEEE. This CDR3 region has 19 residues. CDR3 sequence: CASNQGSLAGTGAGNTIYF. The CDR3 DNA reads as TGTGCCAGCAACCAAGGGAGTCTTGCTGGGACAGGGGCGGGAAACACCATATATTTT.

This chain uses TRBV25-1 with TRBJ2-7; 10 bases line up with TRBD2. After removal of 3 bases from V and 7 bases from J, the junction contained 6 bases not matched to a gene. Germline loops: CDR1 MGHDK, CDR2 SYGVNS. The CDR3 is 14 residues long. CDR3 sequence: CASSDLGLASEQYF. The CDR3 DNA reads TGTGCCAGCAGTGACCTGGGACTAGCGAGTGAGCAGTACTTC.

On this clone itself: The sample holds other DNA sequences that translate to the same CDR3. This chain joins TRBV4-3 and TRBJ2-7, with D perhaps matching TRBD2 (5 bases). The germline gives CDR1 LGHNA, CDR2 YSLEER. CDR3 length: 13 residues. Trimming took 8 bases from V and 2 from J, leaving 13 bases between them. The CDR3 DNA reads TGCGCCAGCGCCCGCGGGTCGGCCTACGAGCAGTACTTC. This encodes CASARGSAYEQYF.

V usage is TRBV7-8 and J usage is TRBJ2-1, with D possibly TRBD1 on 7 matching bases. The CDR3 spans 15 residues. CDR1 and CDR2 from the germline V gene are SGHVS and FQNEAQ. Between the trimmed V and J ends, which lost 5 bases and 5 bases, there was a span of 16 bases. The CDR3 loop is CASSVSGGQNNEQFF. The CDR3, as DNA: TGTGCCAGCAGCGTCTCAGGGGGGCAGAACAATGAGCAGTTCTTC.

This chain links TRBV6-5 with TRBJ2-7, with D uncertain. Germline assignment: CDR1 MNHEY and CDR2 SVGAGI. The CDR3 spans 13 residues. Trimming took 7 bases from V and 0 from J, leaving 10 bases between them. Written as DNA, the CDR3 is TGTGCCAGCACCGGACCGGGCTCCTACGAGCAGTACTTC. Translating it yields CASTGPGSYEQYF.

The chain combines TRBV7-8 with TRBJ2-1; 7 nucleotides match TRBD1. Unmatched junction bases numbered 14, after V lost 1 base and J lost 8 bases. The CDR3 has 17 residues. Germline lookup yields CDR1 SGHVS and CDR2 FQNEAQ. The CDR3 DNA is TGTGCCAGCAGCTTAGAGATACAGGGGCTATCGAGCTATGAGCAGTTCTTC. It specifies CASSLEIQGLSSYEQFF.

This clone was seen a few times. The chain couples TRBV27 to TRBJ1-5; the match to TRBD1 covers 7 bases. Trimming cost V 5 bases and J 0 bases; bases outside gene matches: 10. Germline assignment: CDR1 MNHEY and CDR2 SMNVEV (reference sequence). The CDR3 contains 17 residues. CDR3 coding DNA: TGTGCCAGCAGTCCACGACAGGGAACCCTTAGCAATCAGCCCCAGCATTTT. Translated: CASSPRQGTLSNQPQHF.